A single T cell receptor beta chain is shown here with its context. Generated by immunoSEQ multiplex PCR, the TCRdb table keeps only in-frame clones and is missing some. This sample has about 79,000 clones, with 92% found just once. The entry originates in a study of T cell responses to AZD1222 COVID-19 vaccine. The J segment lost 7 bases and the V segment lost 0 bases, leaving 4 bases of the junction unmatched. CDR3 length equals 14 residues. Germline V gives CDR1 LNHNV, CDR2 YYDKDF (reference sequence). The chain employs TRBV15 and TRBJ1-2; 8 nucleotides line up with TRBD1. This specimen consisted of peripheral blood, obtained on day 0 of MenACWY control vaccination. This TCR was recovered from an adult in good health. CDR3 DNA: TGTGCCACCAGCAGAGAGGACAGGGTTGTTGGCTACACCTTC. The encoded protein is CATSREDRVVGYTF.